Following are 21 T cell receptor beta chains from one sample sequenced in a study of T cells after posttransplantation cyclophosphamide. A marrow graft followed busulfan-fludarabine conditioning, with cyclophosphamide on days +3 and +4. Libraries were prepared by immunoSEQ multiplex PCR; TCRdb keeps only in-frame clonotypes and omits some of them. The profile covers 6,000 or so clones, with 82% appearing a single time and less than 4% taken by the ten largest. The material was CD4+ T cells sorted from blood, obtained 350 to 390 days after allogeneic stem cell transplant with posttransplant cyclophosphamide. The receptor set was obtained from a male patient aged 45 to 59 who received an allogeneic stem cell transplant from a related donor and was CMV-positive. These T cells may partly come from the graft donor.

The chain uses TRBV6-7 and TRBJ2-2; 7 nucleotides line up with TRBD1. TRBV6-7 is marked as an open reading frame, function uncertain. The CDR3 is 19 amino acids. After removal of 2 bases from V and 1 base from J, the junction contained 13 bases not matched to a gene. CDR3: CASSYDLGRGKGNTGELFF. DNA for the CDR3: TGTGCCAGCAGTTACGACTTGGGCAGGGGGAAAGGGAACACCGGGGAGCTGTTTTTT.

The gene calls are TRBV27 and TRBJ2-3; D unresolved. Germline assignment: CDR1 MNHEY and CDR2 SMNVEV (reference sequence). The V end lost 0 bases, the J end lost 5 bases, and 6 bases lay between the germline ends. This CDR3 spans 13 amino acids. CDR3 coding DNA: TGTGCCAGCAGTTTATCCCCTCTAGATACGCAGTATTTT. As protein: CASSLSPLDTQYF.

The rearrangement links TRBV4-3 to TRBJ1-2, with D possibly being TRBD1 (5 bases). The CDR3 runs 14 residues. Germline V gene data show CDR1 as LGHNA and CDR2 as YSLEER. V was cut by 1 base and J by 2 bases, with 8 bases left in between. The CDR3 protein is CASSQAQANYGYTF. The CDR3 coding sequence is TGCGCCAGCAGCCAAGCACAGGCGAACTATGGCTACACCTTC.

J is TRBJ2-7 and V is TRBV11-2, with D possibly TRBD1 on 5 matching bases. The V and J ends lost 4 bases and 4 bases respectively, with 11 bases between them. Germline V gene data show CDR1 as SGHAT and CDR2 as FQNNGV. CDR3 length: 13 residues. The CDR3 coding sequence is TGTGCCAGCAGCTCCCTTAGGGGATACGAGCAGTACTTC. Amino acid sequence: CASSSLRGYEQYF.

This clone was seen only once. The chain employs TRBV27 and TRBJ1-1; 7 nucleotides align to TRBD1. V was clipped by 0 bases and J by 0 bases; unmatched bases: 1. CDR3 length equals 15 residues. CDR1 and CDR2 (germline): MNHEY, SMNVEV (reference sequence). CDR3: CASSLSGQLNTEAFF. The CDR3 DNA follows: TGTGCCAGCAGTTTATCGGGACAGCTGAACACTGAAGCTTTCTTT.

The V and J genes are TRBV6-5 and TRBJ1-5; 7 bases align to TRBD1. V lost 6 bases, J lost 6 bases, and 5 bases stayed unmatched. The CDR3 loop spans 13 amino acids. Germline assignment: CDR1 MNHEY and CDR2 SVGAGI. CDR3 coding DNA: TGTGCCAGCAGAACAGGGGAGGTTCAGCCCCAGCATTTT. Its protein is CASRTGEVQPQHF.

This clone occurred once. The rearrangement joins TRBV11-2 to TRBJ2-1; 8 bases match TRBD2. The CDR3 runs 16 residues. The V segment lost 5 bases and the J segment 2 bases; nucleotides outside the gene matches: 8. Germline V gene lookup returns CDR1 SGHAT and CDR2 FQNNGV. The CDR3 sequence: CASSHQAGATYNEQFF. CDR3 bases: TGTGCCAGCAGCCATCAAGCGGGGGCCACCTACAATGAGCAGTTCTTC.

A few counts support this clone. CDR3 residues: CTSSGPQDRGTEAFF. The DNA for the CDR3 is TGCACCAGCAGCGGTCCCCAAGACAGGGGCACTGAAGCTTTCTTT. This rearrangement joins TRBV1 to TRBJ1-1; TRBD1, the table's D call, lacks a check against the DNA. TRBV1 is recorded as a pseudogene. The CDR3 covers 15 residues.

J is TRBJ2-5 and V is TRBV19, with 15 bases that match TRBD2. V shed 5 bases and J 4 bases; nucleotides not matched to a gene: 8. This CDR3 region has 17 residues. In germline, CDR1 is LNHDA, CDR2 SQIVND (reference sequence). CDR3 in DNA: TGTGCCAGTAGTGACCAAGGACTAGCGGGAGGGGGAGAGACCCAGTACTTC. Its translation is CASSDQGLAGGGETQYF.

This clone occurred once. This chain links TRBV7-6 with TRBJ2-3, with unresolved D. The CDR3 sequence is 15 residues long. Germline CDR1 and CDR2: SGHVS and FNYEAQ. The V gene lost 1 base and the J gene lost 6 bases, with 14 bases spanning the gap. Here the CDR3 reads CASSLEGRHGDTQYF. Here the CDR3 DNA reads TGTGCCAGCAGCTTAGAAGGTCGTCACGGGGATACGCAGTATTTT.

V usage is TRBV27 and J usage is TRBJ2-3; 9 bases match TRBD2. The CDR3 is 20 amino acids. V was pared by 0 bases and J by 3 bases, with 16 bases of the junction left unmatched. Germline V gene data show CDR1 as MNHEY and CDR2 as SMNVEV (reference sequence). CDR3 coding DNA: TGTGCCAGCAGTTTATCAATACTATTCCGCGGGAGGGCCGGTACAGATACGCAGTATTTT. Translation: CASSLSILFRGRAGTDTQYF.

As to this clone: This sample includes further DNA sequences coding for the same CDR3. The J gene is TRBJ2-3, the V gene TRBV7-8, with D unresolved. From germline, CDR1 is SGHVS and CDR2 FQNEAQ. V gave up 1 base and J gave up 2 bases, with 10 bases separating them. This CDR3 has 15 amino acids. The CDR3 nucleotides read TGTGCCAGCAGCTTAGGGGCCTGGCCCACAGATACGCAGTATTTT. Translated: CASSLGAWPTDTQYF.

V is TRBV19 and J is TRBJ1-5, with a tentative D call TRBD1 (6 bases). The V gene lost 4 bases and the J gene lost 4 bases, with 11 bases spanning the gap. Germline values: CDR1 LNHDA, CDR2 SQIVND (reference sequence). The CDR3 has 14 amino acids. The CDR3 here is CASSTHRENQPQHF. The DNA of the CDR3 is TGTGCCAGTAGTACGCACAGGGAGAATCAGCCCCAGCATTTT.

The CDR3 protein is CAFTGMTRFQQRSTGELFF. In nucleotides, the CDR3 is TGTGCCTTCACGGGTATGACGCGGTTCCAGCAACGGTCCACCGGGGAGCTGTTTTTT. The chain uses TRBV18 and TRBJ2-2; no clear D gene. The CDR3 consists of 19 residues. Trimming removed 11 bases at V and 4 bases at J, with 32 bases between. CDR1 and CDR2 from the germline V gene are KGHSH and LQKENI. The variable domain in full, with the rest retrieved from reference TRBV18 and TRBJ2-2, is NAGVMQNPRHLVRRRGQEARLRCSPMKGHSHVYWYRQLPEEGLKFMVYLQKENIIDESGMPKERFSAEFPKEGPSILRIQQVVRGDSAAYFCAFTGMTRFQQRSTGELFFGEGSRLTVL.

The chain has TRBV11-2 and TRBJ2-2; 10 nucleotides line up with TRBD2. V shed 4 bases, J shed 7 bases, and the junction held 6 bases outside the gene matches. The germline gives CDR1 SGHAT, CDR2 FQNNGV. This CDR3 contains 15 residues. CDR3 amino acids: CASSWGTSAGGELFF. In DNA, the CDR3 is TGTGCCAGCAGCTGGGGGACTAGCGCGGGCGGGGAGCTGTTTTTT.

The chain couples TRBV6-6 to TRBJ1-1; possibly TRBD1 for D (6 bases). The CDR3 is 14 residues long. The V end lost 6 bases, the J end lost 10 bases, and 21 bases lay between the germline ends. Germline V gives CDR1 MNHNY, CDR2 SVGAGI (reference sequence). Written as DNA, the CDR3 is TGTGCCAGCAGCCTAACCCCGACAGGCGGACGAGCTTTCTTT. This encodes CASSLTPTGGRAFF.

The genes are TRBV4-1 and TRBJ2-1; 9 bases match TRBD1. Per the germline V gene, CDR1 is MGHRA and CDR2 is YSYEKL. This CDR3 region has 15 residues. The J segment lost 5 bases and the V segment lost 4 bases, leaving 6 bases of the junction unmatched. The CDR3 is CASSRGQGWNNEQFF. The DNA for the CDR3 is TGCGCCAGCAGCCGAGGACAGGGGTGGAACAATGAGCAGTTCTTC.

The chain is built from TRBV10-3 and TRBJ2-7, with 8 bases aligning to TRBD1. Trimming took 7 bases from V and 3 from J; bases not matched to a gene: 8. This CDR3 region has 14 residues. Germline V gene lookup returns CDR1 ENHRY and CDR2 SYGVKD. This chain's CDR3 is CAINDRGSFYEQYF. The DNA of the CDR3 is TGTGCCATCAATGACAGGGGAAGTTTCTACGAGCAGTACTTC.

This chain uses TRBV7-3 with TRBJ1-4, with TRBD1 matching 8 bases. The V gene end was trimmed by 5 bases and the J gene end by 3 bases; junction bases not matched to a gene: 5. Germline CDR1 reads SGHTA; CDR2 reads FQGTGA. The CDR3 extends over 15 amino acids. The CDR3 protein is CASSRQGSPNEKLFF. The CDR3 DNA reads TGTGCCAGCAGCCGACAGGGGTCACCTAATGAAAAACTGTTTTTT. The full variable domain, its missing parts supplied by reference TRBV7-3 and TRBJ1-4, is GAGVSQTPSNKVTEKGKYVELRCDPISGHTALYWYRQSLGQGPEFLIYFQGTGAADDSGLPNDRFFAVRPEGSVSTLKIQRTERGDSAVYLCASSRQGSPNEKLFFGSGTQLSVL.

The chain combines TRBV7-8 with TRBJ1-2, with D perhaps TRBD1 (5 bases). Trimming took off 1 base at V and 2 bases at J, with 11 bases between the two ends. This CDR3 region has 15 residues. CDR1 and CDR2 from the germline V gene are SGHVS and FQNEAQ. CDR3 amino acids: CASSLGAGRNYGYTF. The CDR3 DNA reads TGTGCCAGCAGCTTAGGGGCAGGGCGAAACTATGGCTACACCTTC.

The chain combines TRBV14 with TRBJ1-1, with a weak D call TRBD1 (5 bases). V shed 4 bases and J shed 2 bases, with 8 bases lying between them. The CDR3 loop spans 13 amino acids. Germline CDR1 and CDR2: SGHDN and FVKESK. The CDR3 DNA follows: TGTGCCAGCAGCCCGCAGGGTAACACTGAAGCTTTCTTT. Encoded protein: CASSPQGNTEAFF.